This T cell receptor (beta chain) was identified during a study of blood T cell repertoires in COVID-19. Study at large: Researchers got acute and convalescent COVID-19 samples from the United States, Italy and Spain. T cells, B-cell-depleted T cells, or PBMCs supplied cDNA or gDNA.

CDR1 is SGHKS and CDR2 is YYEKEE in the germline V gene (reference sequence). V was pared by 4 bases and J by 11 bases, with 25 bases between. This CDR3 is 16 amino acids long. The table lists this clone with a few counts. Original processing notes: Amplified reference gene primers provided the basis for estimating nucleated cell counts. The assay was immunoSEQ multiplex PCR, and TCRdb's table has in-frame clones only and misses some. V and J calls and clone size are given by that table; D and trimming were obtained from the DNA. The sample shows approximately 140,000 clones, 81% of them seen only once.

The chain is built from TRBV5-5 and TRBJ1-5, with D possibly matching TRBD1 (6 bases). The sequenced sample consisted of peripheral blood. This TCR derives from a human donor with acute or convalescent COVID-19. The donor label of this sample is uncertain. CDR3 bases: TGTGCCAGCAGCCGGGACACCGGTCCGGTTACCGCGTCCCAGCATTTT. Amino acid sequence: CASSRDTGPVTASQHF.